This TCR beta chain is from a study of blood T cells in healthy people across ages. Overall study: Per two T cells, template switching captured roughly one barcoded beta molecule.

This clonotype was recorded a few times. The antigen is not known. Primed by a sample-barcoded 5' primer and a J-beta primer mix, a second PCR proceeded for roughly 6 to 12 cycles. TCRdb ran MiXCR on the 5' RACE reads and lists one entry per CDR3 protein. Of 500,000 to 550,000 distinct CDR3 sequences in the sample, 24% are singletons; the top ten hold 8.7%. Study outcomes and limitations: For the donors, CMV status was unknown and possibly confounded expanded clonotype changes.

The sample was also linked to a second study, of T cells of mothers and their children. That source reports: When mothers and children were related, their normalized repertoire overlap, which was always slightly higher, did not differ significantly from that of unrelated pairs.

Sequenced material: blood. The TCR was taken from a boy aged 10-17 years in good health.

The CDR3 nucleotides are TGTGCCAGCAGCCACCCCGGATCCTACGAGCAGTACTTC. The encoded protein is CASSHPGSYEQYF. The chain is built from TRBV3-1 and TRBJ2-7; D unclear. Germline V gene sequence: CDR1 LGHDT, CDR2 YNNKEL (reference sequence). The germline V and J ends were trimmed by 3 bases and 1 base, with 7 bases remaining between them. This CDR3 is built from 13 residues.